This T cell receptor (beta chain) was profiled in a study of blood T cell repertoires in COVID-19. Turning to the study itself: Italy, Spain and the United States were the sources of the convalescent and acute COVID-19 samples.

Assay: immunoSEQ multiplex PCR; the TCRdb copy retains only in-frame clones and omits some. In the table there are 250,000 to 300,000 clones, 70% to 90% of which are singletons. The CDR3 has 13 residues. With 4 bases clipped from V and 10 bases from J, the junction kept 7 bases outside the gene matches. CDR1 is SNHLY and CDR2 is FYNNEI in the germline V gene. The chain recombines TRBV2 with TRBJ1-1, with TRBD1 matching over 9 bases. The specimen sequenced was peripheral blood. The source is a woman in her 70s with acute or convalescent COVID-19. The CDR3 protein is CASSVGTGIVAFF. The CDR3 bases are TGTGCCAGCAGTGTCGGGACAGGGATCGTAGCTTTCTTT.